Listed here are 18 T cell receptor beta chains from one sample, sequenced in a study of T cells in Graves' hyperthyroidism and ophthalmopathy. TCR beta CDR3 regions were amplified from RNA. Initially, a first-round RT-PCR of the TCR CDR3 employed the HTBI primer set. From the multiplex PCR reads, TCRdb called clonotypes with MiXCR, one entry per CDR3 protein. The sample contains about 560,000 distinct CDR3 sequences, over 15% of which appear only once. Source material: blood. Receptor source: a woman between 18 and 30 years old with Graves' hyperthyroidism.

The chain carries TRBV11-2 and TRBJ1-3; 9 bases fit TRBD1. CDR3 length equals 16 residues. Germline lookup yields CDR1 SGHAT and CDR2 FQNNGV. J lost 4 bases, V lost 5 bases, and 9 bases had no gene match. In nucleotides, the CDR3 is TGTGCCAGCAGCCAACAGGGGGCAGGGGGCGGAAACACCATATATTTT. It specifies CASSQQGAGGGNTIYF. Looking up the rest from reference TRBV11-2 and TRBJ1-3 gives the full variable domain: EAGVAQSPRYKIIEKRQSVAFWCNPISGHATLYWYQQILGQGPKLLIQFQNNGVVDDSQLPKDRFSAERLKGVDSTLKIQPAKLEDSAVYLCASSQQGAGGGNTIYFGEGSWLTVV.

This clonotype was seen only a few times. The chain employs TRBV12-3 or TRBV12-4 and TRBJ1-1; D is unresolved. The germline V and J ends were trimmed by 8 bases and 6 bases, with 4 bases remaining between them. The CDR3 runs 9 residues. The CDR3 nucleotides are TGTGCCAGCGGGGCTGAAGCTTTCTTT. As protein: CASGAEAFF.

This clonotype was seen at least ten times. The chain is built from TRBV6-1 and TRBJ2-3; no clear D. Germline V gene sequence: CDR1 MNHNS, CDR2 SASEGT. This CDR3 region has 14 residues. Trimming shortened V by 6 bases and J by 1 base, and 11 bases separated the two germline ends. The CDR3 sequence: CASRSTQGTDTQYF. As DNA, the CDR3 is TGTGCCAGCAGGTCCACCCAGGGCACAGATACGCAGTATTTT.

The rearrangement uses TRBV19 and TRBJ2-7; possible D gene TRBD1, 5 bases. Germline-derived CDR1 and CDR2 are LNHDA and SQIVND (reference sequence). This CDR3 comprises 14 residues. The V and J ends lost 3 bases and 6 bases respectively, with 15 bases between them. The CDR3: CASSIQGLEVEQYF. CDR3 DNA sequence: TGTGCCAGTAGTATCCAGGGTCTCGAGGTCGAGCAGTACTTC.

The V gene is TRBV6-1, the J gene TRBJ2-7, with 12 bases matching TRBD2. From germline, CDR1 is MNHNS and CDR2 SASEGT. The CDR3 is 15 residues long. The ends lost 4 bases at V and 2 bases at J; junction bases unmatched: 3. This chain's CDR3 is CASSASGGAAYEQYF. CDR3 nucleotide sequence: TGTGCCAGCAGTGCTAGCGGGGGGGCCGCCTACGAGCAGTACTTC.

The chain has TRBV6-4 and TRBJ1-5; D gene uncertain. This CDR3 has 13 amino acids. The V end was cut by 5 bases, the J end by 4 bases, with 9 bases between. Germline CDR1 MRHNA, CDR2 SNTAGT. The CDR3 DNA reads TGTGCCAGCAGTCCCGGGGTTAATCAGCCCCAGCATTTT. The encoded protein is CASSPGVNQPQHF.

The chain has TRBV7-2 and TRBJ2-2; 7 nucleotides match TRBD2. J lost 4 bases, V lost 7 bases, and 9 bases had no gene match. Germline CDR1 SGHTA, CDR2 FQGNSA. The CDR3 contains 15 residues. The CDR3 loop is CASTRVAGTTGELFF. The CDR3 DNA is TGTGCCAGCACTCGAGTAGCGGGTACCACCGGGGAGCTGTTTTTT.

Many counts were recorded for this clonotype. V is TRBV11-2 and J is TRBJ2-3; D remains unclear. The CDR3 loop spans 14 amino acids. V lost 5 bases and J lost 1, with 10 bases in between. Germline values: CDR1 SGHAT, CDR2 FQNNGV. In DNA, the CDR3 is TGTGCCAGCAGCCGAGGTCGAGGCACAGATACGCAGTATTTT. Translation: CASSRGRGTDTQYF.

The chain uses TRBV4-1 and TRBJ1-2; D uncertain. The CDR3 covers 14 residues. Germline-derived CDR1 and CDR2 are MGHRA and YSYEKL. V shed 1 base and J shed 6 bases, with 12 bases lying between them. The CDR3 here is CASSQGKERNGYTF. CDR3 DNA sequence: TGCGCCAGCAGCCAAGGAAAAGAGAGGAATGGCTACACCTTC.

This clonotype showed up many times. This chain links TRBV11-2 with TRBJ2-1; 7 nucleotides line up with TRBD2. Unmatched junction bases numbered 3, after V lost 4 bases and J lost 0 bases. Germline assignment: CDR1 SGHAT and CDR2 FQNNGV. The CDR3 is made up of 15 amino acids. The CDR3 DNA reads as TGTGCCAGCAGCTCGCGGGGGAGCTCCTACAATGAGCAGTTCTTC. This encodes CASSSRGSSYNEQFF.

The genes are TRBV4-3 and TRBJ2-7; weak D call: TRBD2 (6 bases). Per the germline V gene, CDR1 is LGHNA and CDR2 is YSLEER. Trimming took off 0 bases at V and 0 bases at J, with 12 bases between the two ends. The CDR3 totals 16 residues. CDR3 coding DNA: TGCGCCAGCAGCCAAGATCTAAGCGGGTCCTCCTACGAGCAGTACTTC. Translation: CASSQDLSGSSYEQYF.

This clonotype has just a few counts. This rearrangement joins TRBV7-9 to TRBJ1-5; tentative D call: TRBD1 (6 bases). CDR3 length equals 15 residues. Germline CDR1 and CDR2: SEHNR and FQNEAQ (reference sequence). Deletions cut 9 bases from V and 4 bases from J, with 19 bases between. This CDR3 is CASSIPNRENQPQHF. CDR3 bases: TGTGCCAGTAGTATCCCTAACAGGGAGAATCAGCCCCAGCATTTT.

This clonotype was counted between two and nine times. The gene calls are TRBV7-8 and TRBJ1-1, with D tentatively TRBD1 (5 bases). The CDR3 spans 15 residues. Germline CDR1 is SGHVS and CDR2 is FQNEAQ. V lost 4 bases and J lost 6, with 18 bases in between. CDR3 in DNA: TGTGCCAGCAGCTCGGGACGTCTCTTCATTGCTGAAGCTTTCTTT. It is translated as CASSSGRLFIAEAFF.

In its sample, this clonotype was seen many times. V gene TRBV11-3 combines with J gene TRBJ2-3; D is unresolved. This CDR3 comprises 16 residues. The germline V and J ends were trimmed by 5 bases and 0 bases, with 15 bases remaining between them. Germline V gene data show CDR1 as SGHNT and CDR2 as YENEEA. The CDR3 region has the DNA TGTGCCAGCAGCCCCCGACTCTTACCTAGCACAGATACGCAGTATTTT. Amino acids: CASSPRLLPSTDTQYF.

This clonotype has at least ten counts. CDR3 sequence reads: CASSYSAGGSLFGYEQYF. DNA for the CDR3: TGTGCCAGCAGTTACTCGGCGGGGGGGTCTCTATTCGGCTACGAGCAGTACTTC. The V and J genes are TRBV6-2 or TRBV6-3 and TRBJ2-7; 9 positions match TRBD2. Trimming at V came to 0 bases and at J to 3 bases, leaving 12 bases not matched to a gene. Germline CDR1 and CDR2: MNHEY and SVGEGT. This CDR3 region has 18 residues.

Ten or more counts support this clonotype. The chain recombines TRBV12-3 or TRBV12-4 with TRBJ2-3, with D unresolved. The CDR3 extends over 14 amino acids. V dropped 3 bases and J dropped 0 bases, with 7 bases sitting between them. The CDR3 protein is CASSFPASTDTQYF. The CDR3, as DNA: TGTGCCAGCAGTTTTCCAGCTAGCACAGATACGCAGTATTTT.

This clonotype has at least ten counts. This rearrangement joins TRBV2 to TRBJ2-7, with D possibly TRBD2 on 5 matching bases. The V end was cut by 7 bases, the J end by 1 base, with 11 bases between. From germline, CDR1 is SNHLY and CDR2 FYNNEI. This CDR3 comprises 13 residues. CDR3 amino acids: CASNPAGSYEQYF. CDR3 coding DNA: TGTGCCAGCAACCCTGCGGGTTCCTACGAGCAGTACTTC.

The DNA of the CDR3 is TGCAGTGCTAGAGGAACGGGAGGTTTCACCGGGGAGCTGTTTTTT. Translating gives CSARGTGGFTGELFF. The chain recombines TRBV20-1 with TRBJ2-2, with TRBD2 matching 7 bases. The germline V gene has CDR1 DFQATT and CDR2 SNEGSKA (reference sequence). The CDR3 has 15 amino acids. Trimming removed 1 base from V and 4 bases from J; junction bases left unmatched: 6.